This T cell receptor beta chain was recovered during a study of T cells in Graves' hyperthyroidism and ophthalmopathy. V trimming: 6 bases; J trimming: 0 bases; junction bases outside the gene matches: 5. The CDR3 runs 15 residues. Whole-study results and caveats: Blood held most thyroid clonotypes expanded above 0.001 frequency.

Amplification of TCR beta CDR3 regions used RNA as the template. TCR CDR3 underwent first-round RT-PCR with the HTBI primer set. TCRdb redid the calling of the multiplex PCR reads with MiXCR, one entry per CDR3 protein. The profile covers roughly 250,000 distinct CDR3 sequences, with 22% appearing a single time and around 64% taken by the ten largest. There are a few counts of this clonotype. Its target is not known. This TCR was sampled from a man aged 25-45 years with Graves' ophthalmopathy. The material sequenced was blood. The gene calls are TRBV12-3 or TRBV12-4 and TRBJ2-4; 7 bases line up with TRBD2. The CDR3 is CASSPSGLAKNIQYF. DNA for the CDR3: TGTGCCAGCAGCCCTAGCGGATTAGCCAAAAACATTCAGTACTTC.